Described below is a single T cell receptor beta chain sequence and its context. Which antigen it targets is not known. This specimen belongs to a study of human CD8 memory T cell subsets (dated by TCRdb to the early 2020s). General notes on the study: TCRbeta repertoires of stem-like (TSTEM), progenitor exhausted-like (TPEX) and effector memory CD8+ T cell subsets were compared to assess their clonal relationships. Six donors each provided TSTEM, TPEX and effector memory subsets, and TCRbeta repertoires were obtained from all six. What the work shows at the level of the full study, not this receptor alone: The stem-like TSTEM and TPEX subsets each shared clonotypes with effector memory cells, but the TSTEM and TPEX repertoires had minimal overlap with each other, suggesting distinct antigen spectra. Greater repertoire diversity in TSTEM than in TPEX subsets was suggested by Chao1 estimates, potentially reflecting a broader range of specificities. Only TCRbeta chains were sequenced, and repertoire comparisons were based on several donors, with testing performed by paired t-tests and Bonferroni correction. Normalized Shannon-Wiener diversity was similarly high in the TSTEM and TPEX subsets, while the effector memory subsets were comparatively less diverse.

Sequencer: NextSeq 550. A Human TCR Profiling Kit was used to prepare UMI-labeled 5' RACE TCRbeta libraries. The same number of PCR cycles was used to prepare all TCRbeta libraries in parallel. Under the source paper's analysis protocol: Each TCRbeta library contained between roughly 2,900 and 18,000 functional CDR3beta clonotypes. UMI extraction and consensus assembly used MIGEC 1.2.9, requiring at least three reads per UMI. In-frame CDR3beta repertoires were extracted with MiXCR 3.0.3. Each sample was downsampled to 42,000 randomly selected UMIs before diversity metrics were calculated in VDJtools 1.2.1. Repertoire overlap metrics D, R and F2 were calculated in VDJtools for the top 3,000 clones of each sample pair. TCRdb reprocessed the reads, so every CDR3 protein sequence counts as one entry and DNA is not shown. Clone size and V and J calls follow TCRdb, not the original study. The sample's table covers around 10,000 distinct CDR3 sequences. The ten largest clones take up approximately 15% of the sample.

CCR7+ PD-1- TIGIT- cells were defined as stem-like memory CD8+ T cells (TSTEM). Density gradient separation was used to isolate peripheral blood mononuclear cells from buffy coats of healthy donors. In the study, total CD8+ T cells were enriched by negative magnetic separation with EasySep or MojoSort CD8+ T cell isolation kits. An RNeasy Mini Kit was used to extract total RNA from duplicate vials of some 160,000 sorted CD8+ T cells per subset. The PBMCs were used fresh or after being cryopreserved in fetal bovine serum with approximately 9.6% DMSO. Fluorescence-activated cell sorting on a FACSAria III was used to sort CD8+ T cell subsets to purity. The CDR1 and CDR2 encoded by the germline V gene (reference sequence) are MNHNY and SVGAGI. The CDR3 runs 12 amino acids, cysteine and phenylalanine included. The nucleotide record is missing.

Recombination linked TRBV6-6 to TRBJ2-7. This clonotype was obtained from a human donor in good health. The specimen sequenced was CD8+ stem-like memory T cells (TSCM and TCM) sorted from PBMCs. The sample's cell subset or site, from its label and the paper: stem-like memory CD8 T cells (TSTEM), CCR7+ PD-1- TIGIT-. CDR3 sequence: CARYRSSYEQYF.